This T cell receptor (beta chain) was captured in a study of cytotoxic CD8 clonotypes in ibrutinib-treated CLL. Study context: Patients: roughly ten relapsed/refractory, roughly 15 treatment-naive, under 18 IGHV unmutated.

Sequenced by immunoSEQ multiplex PCR; TCRdb stores in-frame clones only, minus some. The sample holds 150,000 to 200,000 clones, around 80% seen once. CDR3 length: 16 amino acids. Germline values: CDR1 MNHEY, CDR2 SMNVEV (reference sequence). The ends lost 6 bases at V and 7 bases at J; junction bases unmatched: 17. Findings of the study overall: Public clonotypes were rare and shrank or held steady on treatment. Patients with sustained remission and those progressing were sampled at differing times.

A note on this clone: As yet, its antigen is unknown.

The TCR comes from a human donor with chronic lymphocytic leukemia. The chain links TRBV27 to TRBJ2-7; 8 bases line up with TRBD1. Material: PBMCs, obtained after 24 months of ibrutinib treatment. The CDR3 protein is CASSPWRTGPVREQYF. In nucleotides, the CDR3 is TGTGCCAGCAGCCCTTGGAGGACAGGGCCGGTAAGGGAGCAGTACTTC.